These 29 T cell receptor beta chains share one sample of origin, sequenced in a study of T cells in Graves' hyperthyroidism and ophthalmopathy. RNA transcripts were the template for amplifying TCR beta CDR3 regions. Researchers ran a first-round RT-PCR on the TCR CDR3 using the HTBI primer set. TCRdb reprocessed the multiplex PCR reads via MiXCR and lists one record per CDR3 protein. The sample contains around 720,000 distinct CDR3 sequences, 35% of which appear only once. The sequenced sample was blood. Receptors originate from a woman aged 40-49 years with Graves' hyperthyroidism.

The J gene is TRBJ2-5, the V gene TRBV7-2, with 9 positions matching TRBD1. Germline values: CDR1 SGHTA, CDR2 FQGNSA. CDR3 length: 15 amino acids. V lost 4 bases to trimming and J lost 1 base; unmatched junction nucleotides: 4. This chain's CDR3 is CASSSGQGPQETQYF. CDR3 DNA: TGTGCCAGCAGCTCCGGACAGGGGCCCCAAGAGACCCAGTACTTC.

V usage is TRBV7-6 and J usage is TRBJ2-5; no reliable D call. Trimming removed 5 bases from V and 5 bases from J, with 12 bases in between. CDR1 SGHVS and CDR2 FNYEAQ come from the germline V gene. CDR3 length: 13 residues. CDR3 residues: CASSHLLRETQYF. CDR3 nucleotides: TGTGCCAGCAGCCACCTTTTGCGGGAGACCCAGTACTTC.

This clonotype was counted only a few times. Sequence at one end of the junction differs from germline and may be a read error. The CDR3 bases are TGTGCTAGCAGGGCTGGGACAGGACAAGAGACCCAGTACTTC. Translation gives CASRAGTGQETQYF. This chain uses TRBV7-7 with TRBJ2-5, with 8 bases that match TRBD1. The CDR3 is made up of 14 amino acids. Germline CDR1 and CDR2: SSHAT and FNYEAQ (reference sequence).

This clonotype was seen a few times. The CDR3 DNA reads as TGTGCCAGCAGTGAAGATAAGAGCGGGAGTAGCGAGCAGTACTTC. Its translation: CASSEDKSGSSEQYF. This rearrangement joins TRBV6-6 to TRBJ2-7; 8 bases are shared with TRBD2. The CDR3 runs 15 residues. V was clipped by 5 bases and J by 6 bases; unmatched bases: 12. Germline CDR1 is MNHNY and CDR2 is SVGAGI (reference sequence).

V gene TRBV7-9 combines with J gene TRBJ2-7, with 10 bases fitting TRBD1. V lost 7 bases to trimming and J lost 3 bases; unmatched junction nucleotides: 6. Germline CDR1 and CDR2: SEHNR and FQNEAQ (reference sequence). This CDR3 is built from 14 residues. The CDR3 region has the DNA TGTGCCAGCACCGACCGGGACAGGGGCTACGAGCAGTACTTC. As protein: CASTDRDRGYEQYF.

There are a few counts of this clonotype. The chain couples TRBV7-2 to TRBJ2-2; no clear D gene. V lost 3 bases to trimming and J lost 4 bases, with 9 bases between them. In germline, CDR1 is SGHTA, CDR2 FQGNSA. This CDR3 contains 14 residues. DNA of the CDR3: TGTGCCAGCAGCTTTTTAGTCAGCACCGGGGAGCTGTTTTTT. Its translation: CASSFLVSTGELFF.

This clonotype was counted many times. The gene calls are TRBV9 and TRBJ1-1; TRBD1 aligns across 9 bases. The CDR3 is 14 residues long. J lost 3 bases, V lost 3 bases, and 3 bases had no gene match. Germline lookup yields CDR1 SGDLS and CDR2 YYNGEE. The CDR3 bases are TGTGCCAGCAGCGCCTGGGACAGGGACACTGAAGCTTTCTTT. It translates to CASSAWDRDTEAFF.

With respect to this clonotype: A junction boundary mismatches the germline segment, possibly from a read error. The DNA for the CDR3 is TGTGCCAGCAGCTTATTGTCTTCTTACTCTGGAAACACCGTATATTTT. It encodes CASSLLSSYSGNTVYF. This rearrangement joins TRBV7-8 to TRBJ1-3; no firm D call. This CDR3 has 16 residues. Germline V gene lookup returns CDR1 SGHVS and CDR2 FQNEAQ. Variable domain in full (rest from reference TRBV7-8 and TRBJ1-3): GAGVSQSPRYKVAKRGQDVALRCDPISGHVSLFWYQQALGQGPEFLTYFQNEAQLDKSGLPSDRFFAERPEGSVSTLKIQRTQQEDSAVYLCASSLLSSYSGNTVYFGEGSWLTVV.

This clonotype occurred many times. V usage is TRBV2 and J usage is TRBJ1-5, with D perhaps matching TRBD1 (6 bases). The V end lost 7 bases, the J end lost 7 bases, and 11 bases lay between the germline ends. CDR3 length: 12 residues. The germline V gene has CDR1 SNHLY and CDR2 FYNNEI. CDR3 amino acids: CASKGGGQPQHF. In DNA, the CDR3 is TGTGCCAGCAAGGGGGGAGGACAGCCCCAGCATTTT.

On this clonotype itself: A much larger clone differs from this one at a single base, so this may be a read error. The CDR3 end shows no conserved phenylalanine or tryptophan, and so a read error is likely. V and J are TRBV19 and TRBJ1-5, with D perhaps matching TRBD1 (5 bases). This CDR3 is built from 15 residues. V lost 4 bases, J lost 4 bases, and 14 bases lay in between. Germline V gene data show CDR1 as LNHDA and CDR2 as SQIVND (reference sequence). CDR3: CASSTPGRQNQPQHL. In nucleotides, the CDR3 is TGTGCCAGTAGTACGCCGGGACGGCAAAATCAGCCCCAGCATCTT.

The chain joins TRBV28 to TRBJ2-7; the D gene is possibly TRBD1 (6 bases). There are 13 residues in the CDR3. CDR1 and CDR2 (germline): MDHEN, SYDVKM. The V end lost 2 bases, the J end lost 5 bases, and 10 bases lay between the germline ends. The CDR3 sequence: CASSLQGSNEQYF. CDR3 sequence (DNA): TGTGCCAGCAGTTTACAGGGGAGCAACGAGCAGTACTTC.

This clonotype occurred many times. V is TRBV7-9 and J is TRBJ2-7, with TRBD2 identical over 7 bases. CDR1 is SEHNR, CDR2 FQNEAQ, per germline (reference sequence). With 5 bases clipped from V and 0 bases from J, the junction kept 10 bases outside the gene matches. This CDR3 contains 16 residues. Here the CDR3 reads CASSINGAGDSYEQYF. The CDR3 DNA reads TGTGCCAGCAGCATCAACGGCGCGGGAGACTCCTACGAGCAGTACTTC. Using reference TRBV7-9 and TRBJ2-7 for the parts outside the CDR3, the full variable domain is DTGVSQNPRHKITKRGQNVTFRCDPISEHNRLYWYRQTLGQGPEFLTYFQNEAQLEKSRLLSDRFSAERPKGSFSTLEIQRTEQGDSAMYLCASSINGAGDSYEQYFGPGTRLTVT.

This clonotype has more than one count but fewer than ten. The chain combines TRBV4-1 with TRBJ2-5; TRBD2 is a possible D gene (6 bases). V was cut by 4 bases and J by 2 bases, with 11 bases left in between. CDR1 and CDR2 from the germline V gene are MGHRA and YSYEKL. CDR3 length: 14 residues. CDR3 protein: CASSLGLTQETQYF. The CDR3 region has the DNA TGCGCCAGCAGCCTCGGACTAACACAAGAGACCCAGTACTTC.

The rearrangement links TRBV7-2 to TRBJ2-7; TRBD1 agrees at 8 bases. The V gene's germline CDR1 is SGHTA and CDR2 FQGNSA. The CDR3 spans 15 residues. V lost 0 bases and J lost 7; bases outside the gene matches: 8. This CDR3 reads CASSLARQGAEEQYF. Written as DNA, the CDR3 is TGTGCCAGCAGCTTAGCGCGGCAGGGGGCAGAAGAGCAGTACTTC. The full variable domain, with the rest looked up from reference TRBV7-2 and TRBJ2-7, is GAGVSQSPSNKVTEKGKDVELRCDPISGHTALYWYRQSLGQGLEFLIYFQGNSAPDKSGLPSDRFSAERTGGSVSTLTIQRTQQEDSAVYLCASSLARQGAEEQYFGPGTRLTVT.

This chain connects TRBV11-1 to TRBJ2-7; D might be TRBD2 (6 bases). The tail of the sequence fits TRBJ2-4 better, so the J call may be wrong. Per the germline V gene, CDR1 is SGHAT and CDR2 is FQDESV (reference sequence). This CDR3 comprises 15 residues. CDR3: CASSLGRAAKNIQYF. CDR3 DNA: TGTGCCAGCAGCTTAGGGAGGGCCGCCAAAAACATTCAGTACTTC.

This chain connects TRBV5-1 to TRBJ1-4; 7 positions match TRBD1. The germline gives CDR1 SGHRS, CDR2 YFSETQ. Germline trimming cut 4 bases from V and 8 bases from J; bases unmatched to any gene: 20. CDR3 length: 18 amino acids. The CDR3 protein is CASSPLNHARDSGEKLFF. CDR3 DNA sequence: TGCGCCAGCAGCCCTTTAAACCACGCCCGGGACAGTGGGGAAAAACTGTTTTTT. Filled out from reference TRBV5-1 and TRBJ1-4, the complete variable domain reads KAGVTQTPRYLIKTRGQQVTLSCSPISGHRSVSWYQQTPGQGLQFLFEYFSETQRNKGNFPGRFSGRQFSNSRSEMNVSTLELGDSALYLCASSPLNHARDSGEKLFFGSGTQLSVL.

The chain links TRBV7-2 to TRBJ2-7; TRBD1 matches 10 bases. The J call may be mistaken, given a closer DNA end match to TRBJ2-1. The germline CDR1 and CDR2 sequences are SGHTA and FQGNSA. The CDR3 sequence is 15 residues long. The CDR3 sequence is CASSLGGQGKYEQFF. The CDR3 coding sequence is TGTGCCAGCAGCTTAGGGGGACAGGGGAAGTATGAGCAGTTCTTC.

CDR3 amino acids: CASSDGTSPGREVYGYTF. The CDR3 region has the DNA TGTGCCAGCAGTGATGGGACCAGTCCGGGACGGGAGGTTTATGGCTACACCTTC. V gene TRBV2 combines with J gene TRBJ1-2; weak D call: TRBD1 (5 bases). Per the germline V gene, CDR1 is SNHLY and CDR2 is FYNNEI. The CDR3 is 18 amino acids. Trimming took 3 bases from V and 5 from J, leaving 25 bases between them.

V and J are TRBV25-1 and TRBJ1-2; unclear D gene. Germline CDR1 is MGHDK and CDR2 is SYGVNS. The CDR3 extends over 12 amino acids. The CDR3 reads CARATDYYGYTF. CDR3 sequence (DNA): TGTGCTAGGGCCACAGATTACTATGGCTACACCTTC.

This clonotype was counted a few times. The V and J genes are TRBV10-2 and TRBJ2-2; 7 positions match TRBD2. CDR3 length: 14 amino acids. Germline trimming cut 2 bases from V and 5 bases from J; bases unmatched to any gene: 2. CDR1 WSHSY and CDR2 SAAADI come from the germline V gene. CDR3 protein: CASSEIGGTGELFF. The DNA of the CDR3 is TGCGCCAGCAGTGAGATCGGGGGGACCGGGGAGCTGTTTTTT.

This clonotype occurred a few times. The V gene is TRBV6-4, the J gene TRBJ1-1; perhaps TRBD1 as D (6 bases). Germline V lookup: CDR1 MRHNA, CDR2 SNTAGT. The CDR3 is made up of 14 amino acids. Trimming stripped 6 bases from V and 1 base from J, with 12 bases between. This chain's CDR3 is CASRQGTWNTEAFF. The CDR3 nucleotides read TGTGCCAGCAGACAGGGAACGTGGAACACTGAAGCTTTCTTT.

The chain couples TRBV2 to TRBJ1-1; D gene uncertain. V was pared by 5 bases and J by 1 base, with 26 bases between. This CDR3 has 19 residues. The germline V gene has CDR1 SNHLY and CDR2 FYNNEI. The CDR3 here is CASSLALGWSGVANTEAFF. The CDR3 nucleotides are TGTGCCAGCAGTTTAGCGCTAGGGTGGAGCGGGGTGGCGAACACTGAAGCTTTCTTT.

The chain couples TRBV15 to TRBJ2-5; D could derive from TRBD1 or TRBD2 (5 bases each). V lost 5 bases and J lost 7, with 17 bases in between. Germline V CDR1 and CDR2: LNHNV, YYDKDF (reference sequence). The CDR3 sequence is 14 residues long. For the CDR3, the DNA is TGTGCCACCAGCGCGAGACTGGATGGGGGGACCCAGTACTTC. Translated: CATSARLDGGTQYF.

The V and J genes are TRBV29-1 and TRBJ1-2; a weak D match, TRBD1 (5 bases). CDR3 length: 15 amino acids. V was shortened by 0 bases and J by 0 bases, with 11 bases between the two germline ends. CDR1 is SQVTM, CDR2 ANQGSEA, per germline. The chain's CDR3 is CSVEDFWGSNYGYTF. The CDR3 bases are TGCAGCGTTGAAGATTTCTGGGGGTCTAACTATGGCTACACCTTC. The full variable domain, completed using reference TRBV29-1 and TRBJ1-2, is SAVISQKPSRDICQRGTSLTIQCQVDSQVTMMFWYRQQPGQSLTLIATANQGSEATYESGFVIDKFPISRPNLTFSTLTVSNMSPEDSSIYLCSVEDFWGSNYGYTFGSGTRLTVV.

This clonotype has more than one count but fewer than ten. CDR3 sequence reads: CASGPLGSTDNSPLHF. The CDR3 region has the DNA TGTGCCAGCGGACCCCTCGGGTCGACAGATAATTCACCCCTCCACTTT. This chain connects TRBV5-6 to TRBJ1-6; perhaps TRBD1 as D (5 bases). Germline V lookup: CDR1 SGHDT, CDR2 YYEEEE. V gave up 7 bases and J gave up 5 bases, with 19 bases separating them. CDR3 length equals 16 residues.

This clonotype was seen ten or more times. J is TRBJ1-1 and V is TRBV10-3, with a weak D call TRBD1 (5 bases). Germline CDR1 reads ENHRY; CDR2 reads SYGVKD. There are 15 residues in the CDR3. V shed 5 bases and J shed 1 base, with 14 bases lying between them. CDR3: CAISTRTTGNTEAFF. The CDR3 region has the DNA TGTGCCATCAGTACAAGGACAACGGGGAACACTGAAGCTTTCTTT.

The chain has TRBV6-1 and TRBJ2-7; D may be TRBD1 (5 bases). Trimming removed 8 bases from V and 0 bases from J, with 14 bases in between. Germline V gene sequence: CDR1 MNHNS, CDR2 SASEGT. The CDR3 covers 14 residues. The DNA for the CDR3 is TGTGCCAGCGGAACGAGACAGAACTCCTACGAGCAGTACTTC. Translated: CASGTRQNSYEQYF.

The chain recombines TRBV19 with TRBJ1-6; D gene uncertain. CDR3 length equals 12 residues. V lost 11 bases, J lost 7 bases, and 12 bases lay in between. Germline CDR1 LNHDA, CDR2 SQIVND (reference sequence). This CDR3 reads CAGGEGNSPLHF. The CDR3, as DNA: TGTGCCGGCGGTGAGGGAAATTCACCCCTCCACTTT.

This clonotype was observed a handful of times. This chain uses TRBV5-1 with TRBJ1-5; D is uncertain. Per germline, CDR1 SGHRS and CDR2 YFSETQ. V was pared by 4 bases and J by 4 bases, with 12 bases between. This CDR3 is built from 14 residues. The DNA for the CDR3 is TGCGCCAGCAGCCGGGCCAGCACTAATCAGCCCCAGCATTTT. Its protein product is CASSRASTNQPQHF. Variable domain in full (rest from reference TRBV5-1 and TRBJ1-5): KAGVTQTPRYLIKTRGQQVTLSCSPISGHRSVSWYQQTPGQGLQFLFEYFSETQRNKGNFPGRFSGRQFSNSRSEMNVSTLELGDSALYLCASSRASTNQPQHFGDGTRLSIL.